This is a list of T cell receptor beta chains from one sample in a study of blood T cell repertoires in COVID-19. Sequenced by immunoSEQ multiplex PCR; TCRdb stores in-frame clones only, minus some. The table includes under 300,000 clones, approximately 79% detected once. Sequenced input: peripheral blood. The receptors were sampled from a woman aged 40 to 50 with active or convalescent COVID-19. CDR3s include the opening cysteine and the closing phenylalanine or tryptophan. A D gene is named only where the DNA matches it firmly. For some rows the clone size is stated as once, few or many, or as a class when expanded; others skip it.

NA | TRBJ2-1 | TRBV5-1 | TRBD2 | CASSLGALAGGYNEQFF | TGCGCCAGCAGCTTGGGGGCCCTAGCGGGGGGCTACAATGAGCAGTTCTTC
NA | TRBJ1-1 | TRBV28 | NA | CASSLRGPEAFF | TGTGCCAGCAGTTTACGCGGCCCTGAAGCTTTCTTT
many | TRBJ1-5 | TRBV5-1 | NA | CASSSGGSNQPQHF | TGCGCCAGCAGCTCCGGGGGGAGCAATCAGCCCCAGCATTTT
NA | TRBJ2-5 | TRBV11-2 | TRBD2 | CASSLNSGGAETQYF | TGTGCCAGCAGCTTAAATAGCGGGGGGGCGGAGACCCAGTACTTC
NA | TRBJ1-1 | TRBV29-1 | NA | CSGNQGKDTEAFF | TGCAGCGGGAACCAGGGGAAGGACACTGAAGCTTTCTTT
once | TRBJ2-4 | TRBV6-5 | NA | CASAESHIQYF | TGTGCCAGCGCCGAGAGTCACATTCAGTACTTC
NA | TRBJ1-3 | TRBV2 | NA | CASRDQTGNSGNTIYF | TGTGCCAGCAGAGATCAAACAGGAAACTCTGGAAACACCATATATTTT
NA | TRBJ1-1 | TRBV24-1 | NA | CATSDSLLNEAFF | TGTGCCACCAGTGATTCCTTACTCAATGAAGCTTTCTTT
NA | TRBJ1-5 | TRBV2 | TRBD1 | CASNDRGPHQPQHF | TGTGCCAGCAATGACAGGGGACCTCATCAGCCCCAGCATTTT
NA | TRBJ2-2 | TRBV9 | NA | CATSTAVNTGELFF | TGTGCCACTTCGACAGCCGTTAACACCGGGGAGCTGTTTTTT
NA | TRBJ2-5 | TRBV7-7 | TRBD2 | CASSEGLALQETQYF | TGTGCCAGCAGCGAAGGACTAGCATTACAAGAGACCCAGTACTTC
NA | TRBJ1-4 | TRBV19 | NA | CASSIVSTATNEKLFF | TGTGCCAGTAGTATAGTGTCGACAGCAACTAATGAAAAACTGTTTTTT
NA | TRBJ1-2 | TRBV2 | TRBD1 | CASSQGVEGYTF | TGTGCCAGCAGTCAGGGGGTCGAAGGCTACACCTTC
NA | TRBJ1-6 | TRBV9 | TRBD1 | CASGPRGQVENSPLHF | TGTGCCAGCGGGCCCAGGGGGCAAGTTGAGAATTCACCCCTCCACTTT
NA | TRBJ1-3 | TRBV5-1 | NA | CASSLASAGNTIYF | TGCGCCAGCAGCTTGGCCTCGGCTGGAAACACCATATATTTT
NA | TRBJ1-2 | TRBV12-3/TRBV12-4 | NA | CASRPTQGGYTF | TGTGCCAGCAGACCTACACAGGGCGGCTACACCTTC
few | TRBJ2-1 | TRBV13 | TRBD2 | CASSLGGSYNEQFF | TGTGCCAGCAGCTTGGGCGGGAGCTACAATGAGCAGTTCTTC
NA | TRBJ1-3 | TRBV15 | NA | CATSRDRGTSGNTIYF | TGTGCCACCAGCAGAGATCGAGGCACTTCTGGAAACACCATATATTTT
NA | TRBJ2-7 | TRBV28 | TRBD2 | CASRTGSSGGFSYEQYF | TGTGCCAGCAGGACGGGGAGTAGCGGGGGGTTTTCCTACGAGCAGTACTTC
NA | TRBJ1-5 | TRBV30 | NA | CAGQGRLGNQPQHF | TGTGCCGGGCAGGGCCGATTAGGCAATCAGCCCCAGCATTTT
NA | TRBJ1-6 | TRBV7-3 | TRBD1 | CASSTTTGKNSPLHF | TGTGCCAGCAGCACCACGACAGGGAAGAATTCACCCCTCCACTTT
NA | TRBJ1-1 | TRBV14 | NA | CASSRQGDTEAFF | TGTGCCAGCAGCCGCCAAGGAGACACTGAAGCTTTCTTT
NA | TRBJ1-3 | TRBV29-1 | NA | CSVDGTGSGNTIYF | TGCAGCGTTGATGGTACAGGCTCTGGAAACACCATATATTTT
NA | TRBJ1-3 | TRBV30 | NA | CAWSRQSGNTIYF | TGTGCCTGGAGTCGACAATCTGGAAACACCATATATTTT
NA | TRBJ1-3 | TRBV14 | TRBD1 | CASSQDASGGGTIYF | TGTGCCAGCAGCCAAGATGCTTCAGGGGGTGGCACCATATATTTT
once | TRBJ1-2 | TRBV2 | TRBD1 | CASSRQGAGDYGYTF | TGTGCCAGCAGCAGACAGGGGGCGGGAGACTATGGCTACACCTTC
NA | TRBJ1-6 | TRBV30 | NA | CAWRTDYNSPLHF | TGTGCCTGGAGGACAGATTATAATTCACCCCTCCACTTT
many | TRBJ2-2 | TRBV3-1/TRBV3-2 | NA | CASSQVSLQNTGELFF | TGTGCCAGCAGCCAAGTCTCCTTACAGAACACCGGGGAGCTGTTTTTT
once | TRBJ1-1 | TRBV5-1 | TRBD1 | CASSFDRGGTEAFF | TGCGCCAGCAGCTTCGACAGGGGAGGAACTGAAGCTTTCTTT
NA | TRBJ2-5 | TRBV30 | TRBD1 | CAWSVTGGSGTQYF | TGTGCCTGGAGTGTAACAGGGGGCTCTGGGACCCAGTACTTC
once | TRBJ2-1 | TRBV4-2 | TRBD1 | CASSQAGTGGGNEQFF | TGTGCCAGCAGCCAAGCCGGGACAGGGGGCGGAAATGAGCAGTTCTTC
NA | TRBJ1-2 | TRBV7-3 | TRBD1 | CASSRTGRGYGYTF | TGTGCCAGCAGCCGGACAGGCCGGGGCTATGGCTACACCTTC
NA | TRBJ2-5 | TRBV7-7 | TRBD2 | CASSLGLAGVQETQYF | TGTGCCAGCAGCTTAGGGCTAGCGGGGGTCCAAGAGACCCAGTACTTC
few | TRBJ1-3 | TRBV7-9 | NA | CASSLGGSGNTIYF | TGTGCCAGCAGCTTAGGAGGCTCTGGAAACACCATATATTTT
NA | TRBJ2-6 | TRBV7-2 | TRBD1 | CASSPGQGLTGANVLTF | TGTGCCAGCAGCCCAGGACAGGGTTTGACTGGGGCCAACGTCCTGACTTTC
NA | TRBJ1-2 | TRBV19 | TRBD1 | CASSTGQGRSGYTF | TGTGCCAGTAGTACCGGACAGGGGAGGTCGGGCTACACCTTC
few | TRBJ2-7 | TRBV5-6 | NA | CASSSDSWVGYEQYF | TGTGCCAGCAGTTCCGACAGTTGGGTTGGCTACGAGCAGTACTTC
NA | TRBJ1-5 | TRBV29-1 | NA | CSVSDSYSNQPQHF | TGCAGCGTTTCCGACAGCTATAGCAATCAGCCCCAGCATTTT
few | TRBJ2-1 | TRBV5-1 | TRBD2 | CASSFGGTSEGNEQFF | TGCGCCAGCAGCTTTGGGGGGACTAGCGAGGGCAATGAGCAGTTCTTC
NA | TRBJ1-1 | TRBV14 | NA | CASSQDNRARAFF | TGTGCCAGCAGCCAAGATAACAGGGCGCGAGCTTTCTTT
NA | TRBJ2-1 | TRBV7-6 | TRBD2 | CASSLGPLAGGHSEQFF | TGTGCCAGCAGCTTAGGGCCACTAGCGGGGGGGCATAGTGAGCAGTTCTTC
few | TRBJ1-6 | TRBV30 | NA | CAWSGGQLDSPLHF | TGTGCCTGGAGTGGAGGACAACTCGATTCACCCCTCCACTTT
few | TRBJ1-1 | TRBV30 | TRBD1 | CAWSTGDNGEAFF | TGTGCCTGGTCCACAGGGGACAATGGGGAAGCTTTCTTT
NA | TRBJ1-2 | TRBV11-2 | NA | CASSFPSTGGGYTF | TGTGCCAGCAGCTTTCCCTCGACGGGGGGGGGCTACACCTTC
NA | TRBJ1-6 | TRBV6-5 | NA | CASSYTQGLGSPLHF | TGTGCCAGCAGTTACACGCAGGGGCTAGGTTCACCCCTCCACTTT
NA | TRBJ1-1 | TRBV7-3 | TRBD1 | CASSFRGSGTEAFF | TGTGCCAGCAGCTTCAGGGGGTCGGGCACTGAAGCTTTCTTT
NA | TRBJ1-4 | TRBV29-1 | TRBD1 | CSASQGGREKLFF | TGCAGCGCATCACAGGGGGGCCGGGAAAAACTGTTTTTT
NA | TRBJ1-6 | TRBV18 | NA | CASSQLQGANNSPLHF | TGTGCCAGCTCACAGCTACAGGGTGCGAATAATTCACCCCTCCACTTT
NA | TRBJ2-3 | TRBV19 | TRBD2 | CASSIVNSGGADTQYF | TGTGCCAGTAGTATAGTTAATAGCGGGGGGGCGGATACGCAGTATTTT
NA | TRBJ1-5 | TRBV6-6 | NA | CASIRDQGLVRWDQPQHF | TGTGCCAGCATTCGGGACCAGGGGTTGGTTAGATGGGATCAGCCCCAGCATTTT
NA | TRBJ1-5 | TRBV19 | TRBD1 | CASSTTGGQPQHF | TGTGCCAGTAGTACGACAGGGGGGCAGCCCCAGCATTTT
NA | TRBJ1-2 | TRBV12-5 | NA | CASGLDGGRGYGYTF | TGTGCTAGTGGTTTGGACGGGGGGAGAGGCTATGGCTACACCTTC
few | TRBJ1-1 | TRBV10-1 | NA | CASSSLGGTEAFF | TGCGCCAGCAGTTCACTTGGGGGGACTGAAGCTTTCTTT
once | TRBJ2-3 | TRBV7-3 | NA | CASSLLPSGDTQYF | TGTGCCAGCAGCTTACTCCCGTCGGGAGATACGCAGTATTTT
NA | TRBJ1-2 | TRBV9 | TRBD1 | CASSPSPQGGYGYTF | TGTGCCAGCAGCCCCAGCCCCCAGGGGGGCTATGGCTACACCTTC